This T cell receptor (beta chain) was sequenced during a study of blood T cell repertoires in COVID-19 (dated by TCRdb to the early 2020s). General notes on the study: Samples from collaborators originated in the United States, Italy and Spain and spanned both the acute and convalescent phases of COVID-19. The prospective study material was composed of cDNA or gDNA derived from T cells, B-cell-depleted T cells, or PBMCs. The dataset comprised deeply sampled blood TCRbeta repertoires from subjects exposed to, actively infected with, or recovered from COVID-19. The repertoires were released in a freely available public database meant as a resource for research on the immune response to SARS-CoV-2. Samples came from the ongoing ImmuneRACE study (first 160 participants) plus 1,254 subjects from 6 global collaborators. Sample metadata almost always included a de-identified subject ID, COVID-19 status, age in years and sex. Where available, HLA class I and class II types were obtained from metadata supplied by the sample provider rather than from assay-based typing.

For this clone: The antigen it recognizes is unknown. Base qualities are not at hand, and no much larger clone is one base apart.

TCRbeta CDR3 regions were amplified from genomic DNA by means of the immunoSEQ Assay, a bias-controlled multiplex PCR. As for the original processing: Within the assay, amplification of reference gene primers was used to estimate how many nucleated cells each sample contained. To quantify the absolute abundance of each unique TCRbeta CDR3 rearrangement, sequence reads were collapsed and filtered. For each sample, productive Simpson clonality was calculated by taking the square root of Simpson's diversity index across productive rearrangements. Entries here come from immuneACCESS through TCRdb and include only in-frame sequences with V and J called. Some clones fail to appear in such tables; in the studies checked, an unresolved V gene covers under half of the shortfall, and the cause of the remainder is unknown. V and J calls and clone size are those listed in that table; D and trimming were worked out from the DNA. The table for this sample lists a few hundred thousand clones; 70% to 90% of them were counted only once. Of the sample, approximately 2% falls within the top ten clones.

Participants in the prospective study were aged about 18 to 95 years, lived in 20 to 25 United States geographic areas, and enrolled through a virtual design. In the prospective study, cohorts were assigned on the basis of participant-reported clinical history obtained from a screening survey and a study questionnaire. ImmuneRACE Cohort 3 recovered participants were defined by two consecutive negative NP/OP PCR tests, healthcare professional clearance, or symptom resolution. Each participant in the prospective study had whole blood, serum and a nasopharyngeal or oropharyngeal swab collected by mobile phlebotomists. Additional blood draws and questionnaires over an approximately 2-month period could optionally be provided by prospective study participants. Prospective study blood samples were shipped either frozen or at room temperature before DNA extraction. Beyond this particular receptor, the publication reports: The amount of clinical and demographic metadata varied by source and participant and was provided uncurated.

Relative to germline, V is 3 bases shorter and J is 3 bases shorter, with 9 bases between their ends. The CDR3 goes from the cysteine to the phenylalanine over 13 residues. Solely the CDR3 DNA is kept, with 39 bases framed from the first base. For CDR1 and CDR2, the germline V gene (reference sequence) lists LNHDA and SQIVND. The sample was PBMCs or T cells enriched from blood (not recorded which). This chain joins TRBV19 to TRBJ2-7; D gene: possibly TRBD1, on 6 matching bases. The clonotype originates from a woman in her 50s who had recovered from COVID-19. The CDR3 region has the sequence CASSIEQGYEQYF. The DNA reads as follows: TGTGCCAGTAGTATCGAACAGGGCTACGAGCAGTACTTC.